The sequence of this T cell receptor (beta chain) was determined in a study of OX40 agonist ivuxolimab in advanced cancers. Overall study context: At 0.01 to 10 mg/kg, ivuxolimab was administered intravenously to patients every 2 weeks. Overall study findings and caveats: The specificity for antigen of the expanded peripheral T cells was not determined.

V gave up 7 bases and J gave up 1 base, with 8 bases separating them. The CDR3 loop spans 13 amino acids. In germline, CDR1 is SQVTM, CDR2 ANQGSEA. With baseline, cycle 4 day 1, and cycle 7 day 1 as timepoints, blood was sampled. Comment on this clone: Antigen specificity is unknown.

Only in-frame clones appear in the TCRdb table, and some are missing; sequencing was by immunoSEQ multiplex PCR. Among around 82,000 clones, roughly nine tenths were seen once, and the ten largest hold under 15%. The chain carries TRBV29-1 and TRBJ2-6; perhaps TRBD2 as D (5 bases). The starting material was CD4+ or CD8+ T cells sorted from blood, obtained in a trial of the OX40 agonist ivuxolimab. This receptor was taken from an adult with an advanced solid tumor such as melanoma, head and neck, liver or kidney cancer. The CDR3 reads CSARASGANVLTF. As DNA, the CDR3 is TGCAGCGCGAGGGCTTCTGGGGCCAACGTCCTGACTTTC.